These T cell receptor beta chains were read from a single sample in a study of cytomegalovirus exposure and HLA in healthy donors. Produced via immunoSEQ multiplex PCR; TCRdb's table is partial and in-frame only. This sample has 98,000 or so clones; 60% to 80% occur once, and the top ten carry roughly 5.9%. Sequenced: PBMCs. The origin of the receptors is a man aged 60 to 75 in good health and CMV-seropositive. The CDR3 runs from the conserved cysteine through the conserved F or W. The D gene is left open where the match is weak. The size entry is marked missing in some rows and otherwise reads once, few, many or a size class.

.	.	TRBV5-1	TRBJ1-4	TGCGCCAGCAGCTTGTCGGGAAAACTGTTTTTT	CASSLSGKLFF
TRBD1	.	TRBV11-2	TRBJ2-2	TGTGCCAGCAGCCCAAACGACAGGGTTAACACCGGGGAGCTGTTTTTT	CASSPNDRVNTGELFF
.	.	TRBV28	TRBJ1-5	TGTGCCAGCAGCATAACAGGGTTCAATCAGCCCCAGCATTTT	CASSITGFNQPQHF
TRBD1	.	TRBV7-9	TRBJ2-2	TGTGCCAGCAGCTTACCTAGGGTCGACAGGGAAAACACCGGGGAGCTGTTTTTT	CASSLPRVDRENTGELFF
.	.	TRBV5-1	TRBJ1-1	TGCGCCAGCAGCTCGAGCACTAACACTGAAGCTTTCTTT	CASSSSTNTEAFF
TRBD1	.	TRBV5-1	TRBJ2-3	TGCGCCAGCACTAGACAGGGGGTTGATACGCAGTATTTT	CASTRQGVDTQYF
TRBD1	.	TRBV5-1	TRBJ2-2	TGCGCCAGCAGCTTGGCCGGACAGGTCACCGGGGAGCTGTTTTTT	CASSLAGQVTGELFF
.	few	TRBV5-1	TRBJ1-1	TGCGCCAGCAGCCCGCAGCAGGGGAGCACTGAAGCTTTCTTT	CASSPQQGSTEAFF
TRBD1	.	TRBV6-1	TRBJ2-7	TGTGCCAGCAGTGAAGTACAGGGGATCGAGCAGTACTTC	CASSEVQGIEQYF
.	.	TRBV7-2	TRBJ2-5	TGTGCCAGCACCAGGACTGGCCCCCAAGAGACCCAGTACTTC	CASTRTGPQETQYF
TRBD2	.	TRBV7-2	TRBJ2-5	TGTGCCAGCAGCCAGGGGCGCGGGGGGGCCCAAGAGACCCAGTACTTC	CASSQGRGGAQETQYF
TRBD1	few	TRBV5-1	TRBJ1-1	TGCGCCAGCAGCATCCGCGGGACAGGCGTGGGGACTGAAGCTTTCTTT	CASSIRGTGVGTEAFF
.	.	TRBV4-3	TRBJ2-6	TGCGCCAGCAGCCAAGATCTAGGAAACTCTGGGGCCAACGTCCTGACTTTC	CASSQDLGNSGANVLTF
.	.	TRBV9	TRBJ1-3	TGTGCCAGCAGCGTAGCTGTAGGGGCCGGTGGAAACACCATATATTTT	CASSVAVGAGGNTIYF
TRBD1	.	TRBV4-3	TRBJ2-5	TGCGCCAGCAGCCAGACCCTACTAAGCAGGGGGCGGGAGACCCAGTACTTC	CASSQTLLSRGRETQYF